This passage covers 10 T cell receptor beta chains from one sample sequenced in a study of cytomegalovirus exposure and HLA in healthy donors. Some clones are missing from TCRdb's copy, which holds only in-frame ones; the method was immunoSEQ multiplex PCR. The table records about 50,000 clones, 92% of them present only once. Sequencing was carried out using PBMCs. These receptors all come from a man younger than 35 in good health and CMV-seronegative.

CDR3 amino acids: CSVRVGGTEAFF. The CDR3 coding sequence is TGCAGCGTAAGGGTCGGAGGCACTGAAGCTTTCTTT. The chain employs TRBV29-1 and TRBJ1-1; no reliable D call. Germline assignment: CDR1 SQVTM and CDR2 ANQGSEA. Trimming removed 6 bases at V and 4 bases at J, with 12 bases between. This CDR3 is 12 amino acids long.

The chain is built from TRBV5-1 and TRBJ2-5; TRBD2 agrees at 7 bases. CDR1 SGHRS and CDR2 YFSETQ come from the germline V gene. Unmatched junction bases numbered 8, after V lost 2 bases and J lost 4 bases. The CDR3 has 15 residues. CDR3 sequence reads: CASSLGGRDGETQYF. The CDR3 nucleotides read TGCGCCAGCAGCTTAGGCGGGAGAGATGGAGAGACCCAGTACTTC.

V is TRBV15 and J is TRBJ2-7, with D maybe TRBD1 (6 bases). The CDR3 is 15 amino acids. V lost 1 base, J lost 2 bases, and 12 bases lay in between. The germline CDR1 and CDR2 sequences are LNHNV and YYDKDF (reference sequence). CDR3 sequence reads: CATSRGQDLTYEQYF. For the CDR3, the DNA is TGTGCCACCAGCAGAGGACAGGACCTCACCTACGAGCAGTACTTC.

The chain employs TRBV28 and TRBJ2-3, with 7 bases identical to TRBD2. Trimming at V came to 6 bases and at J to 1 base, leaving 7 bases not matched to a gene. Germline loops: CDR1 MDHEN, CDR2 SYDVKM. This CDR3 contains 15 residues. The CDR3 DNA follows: TGTGCCAGCAGCGCTAGTCGGGAGGGCACAGATACGCAGTATTTT. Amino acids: CASSASREGTDTQYF.

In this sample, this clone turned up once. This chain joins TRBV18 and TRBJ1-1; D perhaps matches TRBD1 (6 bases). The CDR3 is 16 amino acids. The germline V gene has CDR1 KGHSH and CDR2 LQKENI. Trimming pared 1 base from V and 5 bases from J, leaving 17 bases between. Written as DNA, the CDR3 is TGTGCCAGCTCACCACTAGAGCGGGGGGCAAAAACTGAAGCTTTCTTT. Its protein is CASSPLERGAKTEAFF.

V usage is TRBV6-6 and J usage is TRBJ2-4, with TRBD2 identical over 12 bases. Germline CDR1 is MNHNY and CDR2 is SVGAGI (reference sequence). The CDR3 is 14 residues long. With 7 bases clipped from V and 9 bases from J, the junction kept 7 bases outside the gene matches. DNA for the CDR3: TGTGCCAGCATGGCTAGCGGGAGGGGGGGCATTCAGTACTTC. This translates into CASMASGRGGIQYF.

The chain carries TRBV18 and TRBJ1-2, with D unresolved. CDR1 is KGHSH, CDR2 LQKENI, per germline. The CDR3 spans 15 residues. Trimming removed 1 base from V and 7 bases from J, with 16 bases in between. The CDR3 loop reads CASSPREATVGGYTF. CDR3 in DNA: TGTGCCAGCTCACCACGTGAGGCTACGGTGGGTGGCTACACCTTC. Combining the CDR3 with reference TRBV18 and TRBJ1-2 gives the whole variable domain NAGVMQNPRHLVRRRGQEARLRCSPMKGHSHVYWYRQLPEEGLKFMVYLQKENIIDESGMPKERFSAEFPKEGPSILRIQQVVRGDSAAYFCASSPREATVGGYTFGSGTRLTVV.

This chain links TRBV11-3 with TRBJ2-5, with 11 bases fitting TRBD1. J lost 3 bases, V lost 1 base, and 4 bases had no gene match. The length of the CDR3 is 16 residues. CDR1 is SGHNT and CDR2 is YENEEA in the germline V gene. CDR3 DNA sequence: TGTGCCAGCAGCTTAGGAAGGACAGGGGGCGAAGAGACCCAGTACTTC. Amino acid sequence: CASSLGRTGGEETQYF.

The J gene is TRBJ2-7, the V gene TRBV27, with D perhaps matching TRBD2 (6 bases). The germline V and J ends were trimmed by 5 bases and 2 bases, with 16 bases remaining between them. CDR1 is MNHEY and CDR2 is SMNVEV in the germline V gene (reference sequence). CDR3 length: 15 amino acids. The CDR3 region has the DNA TGTGCCAGCAGTCAAGCCGAAGCGGGTACCTACGAGCAGTACTTC. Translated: CASSQAEAGTYEQYF.

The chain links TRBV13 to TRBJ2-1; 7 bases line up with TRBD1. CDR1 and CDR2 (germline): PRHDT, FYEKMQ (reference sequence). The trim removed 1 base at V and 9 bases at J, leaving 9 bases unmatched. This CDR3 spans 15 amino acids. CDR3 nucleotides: TGTGCCAGCAGCTTAGACTGGGATCCAGGGGGTGAGCAGTTCTTC. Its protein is CASSLDWDPGGEQFF.